This is a list of T cell receptor beta chains from one sample in a study of radiotherapy plus CTLA-4 blockade in lung cancer. This table comes from immunoSEQ multiplex PCR, and its TCRdb copy is limited to in-frame clones, with some not included. Of 11,000 to 15,000 clones listed, roughly 72% are singletons. The sequenced sample was peripheral blood, obtained from a patient treated with radiotherapy plus ipilimumab. These receptors came from a human donor with non-small cell lung cancer whose response to radiotherapy plus ipilimumab could not be evaluated. The CDR3 runs from the conserved cysteine through the conserved F or W. D genes are given only for firm matches. Part of the rows lack a size; the others show once, few, many or a class for expanded clones.

TRBV25-1	TRBD1	few	TRBJ1-2	CASSQGAGYGYTF	TGTGCCAGCAGTCAGGGGGCGGGCTATGGCTACACCTTC
TRBV7-8	TRBD1	-	TRBJ1-6	CASSSGQGYSPLHF	TGTGCCAGCAGCTCGGGACAGGGATATTCACCCCTCCACTTT
TRBV6-5	TRBD1	-	TRBJ1-1	CAIQGAGTEAFF	TGTGCCATACAGGGGGCTGGTACTGAAGCTTTCTTT
TRBV29-1	TRBD1	-	TRBJ1-2	CSVGQGADYGYTF	TGCAGCGTTGGACAGGGGGCGGACTATGGCTACACCTTC
TRBV29-1	TRBD1	-	TRBJ1-1	CSVSQGVYGYEAFF	TGCAGCGTTTCCCAGGGGGTGTATGGCTATGAAGCTTTCTTT
TRBV14	-	-	TRBJ2-7	CASSQYPYSYEQYF	TGTGCCAGCAGCCAGTATCCGTACTCCTACGAGCAGTACTTC
TRBV4-1	TRBD2	-	TRBJ2-1	CASSLRDSVASGGAVEQFF	TGCGCCAGCAGCCTTCGGGACAGTGTGGCTAGCGGGGGGGCGGTTGAGCAGTTCTTC
TRBV15	-	-	TRBJ1-1	CATSSSRGTEAFF	TGTGCCACCAGCAGCAGTCGGGGGACTGAAGCTTTCTTT
TRBV5-1	-	-	TRBJ2-2	CASSPAAQTGELFF	TGCGCCAGCAGCCCGGCGGCACAAACCGGGGAGCTGTTTTTT
TRBV4-1	-	few	TRBJ2-3	CASSLQPPGGRDTQYF	TGCGCCAGCAGCCTCCAACCCCCGGGGGGCCGCGATACGCAGTATTTT
TRBV9	-	-	TRBJ2-7	CASSVGEGSSYEQYF	TGTGCCAGCAGCGTAGGAGAAGGGAGCTCCTACGAGCAGTACTTC
TRBV5-6	-	-	TRBJ2-3	CASSYRANSDTQYF	TGTGCCAGCAGTTATCGAGCTAATTCAGATACGCAGTATTTT
TRBV18	-	once	TRBJ2-3	CASSLDSPSTDTQYF	TGTGCCAGCTCACTGGACAGCCCTAGCACAGATACGCAGTATTTT
TRBV7-6	-	-	TRBJ2-2	CASSLGAREMNTGELFF	TGTGCCAGCAGCTTAGGGGCCCGGGAGATGAACACCGGGGAGCTGTTTTTT
TRBV30	-	-	TRBJ1-4	CAWSLGVTTNEKLFF	TGTGCCTGGAGTTTAGGAGTGACAACTAATGAAAAACTGTTTTTT
TRBV7-9	TRBD1	-	TRBJ1-5	CASSPGTANQPQHF	TGTGCCAGCAGCCCGGGGACAGCAAATCAGCCCCAGCATTTT
TRBV5-6	-	-	TRBJ1-2	CASSLGETIGGYTF	TGTGCCAGCAGCTTGGGCGAGACAATTGGTGGCTACACCTTC
TRBV9	-	-	TRBJ1-1	CASSPRGDSMNTEAFF	TGTGCCAGCAGCCCCCGAGGGGACTCGATGAACACTGAAGCTTTCTTT
TRBV5-1	-	-	TRBJ2-3	CASSFIPPSAGGTDTQYF	TGCGCCAGCAGCTTCATCCCACCCTCAGCGGGTGGCACAGATACGCAGTATTTT
TRBV11-1	TRBD1	few	TRBJ1-2	CASSLDRGSFYGYTF	TGTGCCAGCAGCTTAGACAGGGGATCATTCTATGGCTACACCTTC
TRBV27	-	-	TRBJ2-6	CASSLFGIGANVLTF	TGTGCCAGCAGTTTATTTGGCATTGGGGCCAACGTCCTGACTTTC
TRBV30	TRBD2	-	TRBJ2-3	CAWRGLATDTQYF	TGTGCCTGGAGAGGACTAGCCACAGATACGCAGTATTTT
TRBV5-1	-	-	TRBJ1-3	CASSSPGSNTIYF	TGCGCCAGCAGCTCGCCGGGTTCAAACACCATATATTTT
TRBV18	-	-	TRBJ1-1	CASSPGTSEAFF	TGTGCCAGCTCACCCGGGACAAGTGAAGCTTTCTTT
TRBV2	TRBD1	-	TRBJ1-2	CASSSSGQGAGYTF	TGTGCCAGCAGTTCCTCGGGACAGGGGGCGGGCTACACCTTC
TRBV2	TRBD1	-	TRBJ1-2	CASIWDRGVIGRGYTF	TGTGCCAGCATTTGGGACAGGGGTGTTATCGGCCGCGGCTACACCTTC
TRBV18	TRBD1	once	TRBJ1-2	CASSSLDRVGGYTF	TGTGCCAGCTCATCGCTCGACAGGGTGGGTGGCTACACCTTC
TRBV5-1	-	-	TRBJ1-2	CASSLDRDMDDYGYTF	TGCGCCAGCAGCTTGGACCGGGATATGGATGACTATGGCTACACCTTC
TRBV2	-	-	TRBJ1-1	CASRGTLNTEAFF	TGTGCCAGCAGGGGGACATTGAACACTGAAGCTTTCTTT
TRBV2	TRBD1	-	TRBJ1-1	CASSPTGGNTEAFF	TGTGCCAGCAGTCCCACAGGGGGTAACACTGAAGCTTTCTTT
TRBV30	-	-	TRBJ1-2	CAWSVGGPGGYTF	TGTGCCTGGAGTGTAGGGGGACCTGGCGGCTACACCTTC
TRBV13	-	-	TRBJ1-1	CASSSLFRATEAFF	TGTGCCAGCAGCTCCCTGTTTCGAGCCACTGAAGCTTTCTTT
TRBV9	-	-	TRBJ1-5	CASSVGGDTRNQPQHF	TGTGCCAGCAGCGTAGGGGGAGACACCCGTAATCAGCCCCAGCATTTT
TRBV19	TRBD1	few	TRBJ1-4	CASSSGQDEKLFF	TGTGCCAGTAGTTCCGGACAGGATGAAAAACTGTTTTTT
TRBV5-6	TRBD1	-	TRBJ2-3	CASRRTGGDTQYF	TGTGCCAGCAGGCGGACAGGGGGCGATACGCAGTATTTT
TRBV6-5	-	-	TRBJ1-4	CASSRGGGEKLFF	TGTGCCAGCAGCCGGGGGGGTGGGGAAAAACTGTTTTTT
TRBV6-5	TRBD1	-	TRBJ1-1	CASSLDRANGGAFF	TGTGCCAGCAGTCTGGACAGGGCCAACGGTGGAGCTTTCTTT
TRBV4-3	TRBD1	-	TRBJ2-2	CASSPDASGGPTGELFF	TGCGCCAGCAGCCCCGATGCGTCAGGGGGCCCAACCGGGGAGCTGTTTTTT
TRBV29-1	-	-	TRBJ1-2	CSVVGRGADYGYTF	TGCAGCGTTGTCGGGCGGGGTGCAGATTATGGCTACACCTTC
TRBV10-2	-	-	TRBJ1-1	CASSDDSLEAFF	TGCGCCAGCAGTGACGACTCCCTTGAAGCTTTCTTT
TRBV9	TRBD1	-	TRBJ2-1	CASSVLGGTGFNEQFF	TGTGCCAGCAGCGTACTGGGCGGGACAGGGTTCAATGAGCAGTTCTTC
TRBV6-5	TRBD1	once	TRBJ1-6	CASSSGTGANSPLHF	TGTGCCAGCAGTTCCGGGACAGGGGCTAATTCACCCCTCCACTTT
TRBV9	TRBD1	-	TRBJ2-1	CASSAGGLGSEQFF	TGTGCCAGCAGCGCAGGGGGCCTGGGGAGTGAGCAGTTCTTC
TRBV30	-	-	TRBJ1-1	CAWSDNREAFF	TGTGCCTGGAGCGATAACAGAGAAGCTTTCTTT
TRBV5-1	-	-	TRBJ1-4	CASSLGTGMASNEKLFF	TGCGCCAGCAGCTTGGGCACAGGGATGGCGTCTAATGAAAAACTGTTTTTT
TRBV5-1	-	-	TRBJ1-1	CASSSALGHTEAFF	TGCGCCAGCAGCTCCGCCCTGGGCCACACTGAAGCTTTCTTT
TRBV30	TRBD1	-	TRBJ2-1	CAWTRGTGYRQFF	TGTGCCTGGACCCGAGGGACAGGGTATCGGCAGTTCTTC
TRBV28	-	few	TRBJ1-1	CASRRYTEAFF	TGTGCCAGCAGGAGGTACACTGAAGCTTTCTTT
TRBV6-1	TRBD1	few	TRBJ1-5	CASSDRDRGSYSNQPQHF	TGTGCCAGCAGTGACCGGGACAGGGGGAGTTATAGCAATCAGCCCCAGCATTTT
TRBV2	TRBD2	-	TRBJ2-2	CASSPGTRDTGELFF	TGTGCCAGTTCGCCTGGGACTAGAGACACCGGGGAGCTGTTTTTT